These T cell receptor beta chains were read from a single sample in a study of blood T cell repertoires in COVID-19. Some clones are missing from TCRdb's copy, which holds only in-frame ones; the method was immunoSEQ multiplex PCR. Of more than 100,000 clones listed, around 81% are singletons. Input material: peripheral blood. The receptors come from a woman aged 55-70 years with active or convalescent COVID-19. Each CDR3 is given with its conserved first and last residue. D genes are given only for firm matches.

len: 14
j_gene: TRBJ1-1
v_gene: TRBV29-1
d_gene: -
CDR3aa: CSVEDSGARVGAFF

len: 15
j_gene: TRBJ2-2
v_gene: TRBV21-1
d_gene: -
CDR3aa: CASSNLAGITGELFF

len: 15
j_gene: TRBJ1-1
v_gene: TRBV19
d_gene: -
CDR3aa: CASTAGAGRGTEAFF

len: 13
j_gene: TRBJ2-1
v_gene: TRBV3-1/TRBV3-2
d_gene: -
CDR3aa: CASSQDGGNEQFF

len: 14
j_gene: TRBJ1-5
v_gene: TRBV27
d_gene: -
CDR3aa: CASSSRYSNQPQHF

len: 15
j_gene: TRBJ1-5
v_gene: TRBV10-3
d_gene: TRBD1
CDR3aa: CAISEGQGENQPQHF

len: 14
j_gene: TRBJ2-3
v_gene: TRBV5-1
d_gene: -
CDR3aa: CASSLGSQWDTQYF

len: 18
j_gene: TRBJ2-1
v_gene: TRBV28
d_gene: TRBD2
CDR3aa: CASSFSPSSGVRGDEQFF

len: 16
j_gene: TRBJ1-2
v_gene: TRBV5-1
d_gene: -
CDR3aa: CASSVNPPGATYGYTF

len: 12
j_gene: TRBJ1-2
v_gene: TRBV29-1
d_gene: TRBD1
CDR3aa: CSVGQGAYGYTF

len: 17
j_gene: TRBJ2-1
v_gene: TRBV28
d_gene: -
CDR3aa: CASSLLKAGAIYNEQFF

len: 16
j_gene: TRBJ2-3
v_gene: TRBV18
d_gene: TRBD1
CDR3aa: CASSPGQDFSTDTQYF

len: 17
j_gene: TRBJ2-1
v_gene: TRBV28
d_gene: -
CDR3aa: CASSFPTIDVSYNEQFF

len: 16
j_gene: TRBJ2-1
v_gene: TRBV11-2
d_gene: TRBD2
CDR3aa: CASSPTSGGAYNEQFF

len: 14
j_gene: TRBJ1-3
v_gene: TRBV5-4
d_gene: -
CDR3aa: CASRPRLAGNTIYF

len: 12
j_gene: TRBJ1-2
v_gene: TRBV19
d_gene: -
CDR3aa: CATGDIYYGYTF

len: 16
j_gene: TRBJ2-1
v_gene: TRBV19
d_gene: TRBD2
CDR3aa: CASRGVLAGGYNEQFF

len: 17
j_gene: TRBJ1-2
v_gene: TRBV19
d_gene: -
CDR3aa: CASSDTSTAGQIYGYTF

len: 13
j_gene: TRBJ1-2
v_gene: TRBV7-9
d_gene: -
CDR3aa: CASSMTANYGYTF